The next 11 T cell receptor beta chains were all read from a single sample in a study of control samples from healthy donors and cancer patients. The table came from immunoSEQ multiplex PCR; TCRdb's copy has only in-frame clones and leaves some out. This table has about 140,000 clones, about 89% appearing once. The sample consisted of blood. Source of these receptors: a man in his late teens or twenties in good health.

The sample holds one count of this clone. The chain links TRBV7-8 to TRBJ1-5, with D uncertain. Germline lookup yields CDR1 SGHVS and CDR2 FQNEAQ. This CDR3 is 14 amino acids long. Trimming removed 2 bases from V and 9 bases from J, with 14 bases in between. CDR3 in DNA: TGTGCCAGCAGCTTAACGCAGGCCGCGAGGCCCCAGCATTTT. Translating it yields CASSLTQAARPQHF.

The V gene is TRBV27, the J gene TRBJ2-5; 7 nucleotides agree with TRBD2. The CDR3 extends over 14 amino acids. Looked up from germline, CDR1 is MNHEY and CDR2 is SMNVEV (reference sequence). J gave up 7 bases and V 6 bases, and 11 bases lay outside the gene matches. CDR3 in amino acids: CASRGGTQPWTQYF. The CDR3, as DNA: TGTGCCAGCAGGGGGGGGACTCAACCGTGGACCCAGTACTTC.

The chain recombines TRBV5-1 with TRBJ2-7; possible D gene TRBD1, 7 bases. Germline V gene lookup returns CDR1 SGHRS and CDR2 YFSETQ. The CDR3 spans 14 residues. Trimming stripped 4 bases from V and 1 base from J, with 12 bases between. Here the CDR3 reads CASSPAGGSYEQYF. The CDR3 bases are TGCGCCAGCAGCCCGGCAGGGGGGTCCTACGAGCAGTACTTC.

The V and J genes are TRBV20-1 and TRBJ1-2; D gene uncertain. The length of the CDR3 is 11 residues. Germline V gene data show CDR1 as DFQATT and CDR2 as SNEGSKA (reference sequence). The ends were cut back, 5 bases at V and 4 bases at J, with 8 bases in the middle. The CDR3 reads CSASELYGYTF. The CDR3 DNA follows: TGCAGTGCTTCAGAGCTCTATGGCTACACCTTC.

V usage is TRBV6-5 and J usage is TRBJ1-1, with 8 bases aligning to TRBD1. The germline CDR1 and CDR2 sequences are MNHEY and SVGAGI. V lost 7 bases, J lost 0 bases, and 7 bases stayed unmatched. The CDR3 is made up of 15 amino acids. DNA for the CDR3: TGTGCCAGCAAGGCGACAGGGGTCTTGAACACTGAAGCTTTCTTT. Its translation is CASKATGVLNTEAFF.

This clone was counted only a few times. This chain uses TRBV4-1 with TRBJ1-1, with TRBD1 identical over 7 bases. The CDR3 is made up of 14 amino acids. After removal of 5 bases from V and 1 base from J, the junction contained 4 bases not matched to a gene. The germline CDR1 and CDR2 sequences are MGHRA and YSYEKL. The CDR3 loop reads CASSNGDRNTEAFF. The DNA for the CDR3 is TGCGCCAGCAGCAATGGGGACAGGAACACTGAAGCTTTCTTT.

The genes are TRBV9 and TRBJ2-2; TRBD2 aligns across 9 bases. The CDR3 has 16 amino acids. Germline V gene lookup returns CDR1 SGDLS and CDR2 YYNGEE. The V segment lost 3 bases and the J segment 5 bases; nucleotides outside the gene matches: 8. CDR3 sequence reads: CASSGLAGVGTGELFF. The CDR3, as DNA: TGTGCCAGCAGCGGATTAGCGGGGGTGGGAACCGGGGAGCTGTTTTTT.

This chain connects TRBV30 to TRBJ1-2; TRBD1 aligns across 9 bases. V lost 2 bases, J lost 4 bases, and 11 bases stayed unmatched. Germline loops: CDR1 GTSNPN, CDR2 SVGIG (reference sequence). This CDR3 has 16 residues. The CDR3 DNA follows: TGTGCCTGGAGTCGGGACAGGGAGATCCCCTTCTATGGCTACACCTTC. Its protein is CAWSRDREIPFYGYTF.

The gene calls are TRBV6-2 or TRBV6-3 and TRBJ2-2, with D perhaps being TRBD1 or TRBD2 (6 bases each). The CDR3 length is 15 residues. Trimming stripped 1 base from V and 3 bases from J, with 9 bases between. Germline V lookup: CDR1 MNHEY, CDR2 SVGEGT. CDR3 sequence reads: CASSYLGGHTGELFF. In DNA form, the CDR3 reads TGTGCCAGCAGTTACTTGGGGGGCCACACCGGGGAGCTGTTTTTT.

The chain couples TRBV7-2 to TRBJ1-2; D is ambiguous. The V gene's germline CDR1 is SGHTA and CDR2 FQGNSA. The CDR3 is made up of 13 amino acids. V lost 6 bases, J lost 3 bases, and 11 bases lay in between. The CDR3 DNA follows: TGTGCCAGCAGGGGAGCGGCCGACTATGGCTACACCTTC. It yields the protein CASRGAADYGYTF.

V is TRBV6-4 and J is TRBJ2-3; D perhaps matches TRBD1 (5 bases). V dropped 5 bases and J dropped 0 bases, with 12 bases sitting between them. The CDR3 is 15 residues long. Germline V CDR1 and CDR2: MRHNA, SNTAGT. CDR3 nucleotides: TGTGCCAGCAGTCAGGGAAAAGGAAGCACAGATACGCAGTATTTT. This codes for CASSQGKGSTDTQYF.